Each of the 30 T cell receptor beta chains below was sequenced from the same sample in a study of control samples from healthy donors and cancer patients. This table comes from immunoSEQ multiplex PCR, and its TCRdb copy is limited to in-frame clones, with some not included. The sample includes some 130,000 clones, 92% of them seen just once. Sequenced material: blood. The origin of the receptors is a woman between 50 and 59 years old in good health.

The rearrangement links TRBV20-1 to TRBJ2-5; D remains unclear. From germline, CDR1 is DFQATT and CDR2 SNEGSKA (reference sequence). This CDR3 comprises 11 residues. The ends were cut back, 3 bases at V and 5 bases at J, with 7 bases in the middle. The CDR3 loop is CSASVGETQYF. In nucleotides, the CDR3 is TGCAGTGCTAGTGTCGGGGAGACCCAGTACTTC.

The chain uses TRBV2 and TRBJ2-1; no definite D call. Trimming removed 6 bases at V and 7 bases at J, with 4 bases between. This CDR3 region has 10 residues. Germline-derived CDR1 and CDR2 are SNHLY and FYNNEI. For the CDR3, the DNA is TGTGCCAGCAGCGGGAATGAGCAGTTCTTC. Its translation is CASSGNEQFF.

This chain joins TRBV6-5 and TRBJ1-4, with D possibly matching TRBD1 (6 bases). Germline assignment: CDR1 MNHEY and CDR2 SVGAGI. The CDR3 is made up of 13 amino acids. V lost 7 bases and J lost 8, with 14 bases in between. CDR3 in DNA: TGTGCCAGCATCAAGACAGGCCGCGAAAAACTGTTTTTT. Protein product: CASIKTGREKLFF.

V is TRBV9 and J is TRBJ2-5; 10 bases are a match to TRBD2. Unmatched junction bases numbered 19, after V lost 3 bases and J lost 5 bases. The CDR3 length is 19 residues. Per germline, CDR1 SGDLS and CDR2 YYNGEE. CDR3 DNA: TGTGCCAGCAGCGCAAGTGGCCACCTAGCGGGGGTTACCGGGGAGACCCAGTACTTC. Translated: CASSASGHLAGVTGETQYF.

The chain carries TRBV27 and TRBJ2-7; D perhaps matches TRBD2 (6 bases). This CDR3 is built from 18 residues. CDR1 MNHEY and CDR2 SMNVEV come from the germline V gene (reference sequence). V was cut by 1 base and J by 0 bases, with 19 bases left in between. The CDR3 protein is CASSLLGGGGRSSYEQYF. CDR3 DNA sequence: TGTGCCAGCAGTTTATTAGGAGGTGGAGGGCGGAGCTCCTACGAGCAGTACTTC.

The J gene is TRBJ2-5, the V gene TRBV29-1, with D perhaps TRBD1 or TRBD2 (5 bases each). Trimming shortened V by 6 bases and J by 2 bases, and 10 bases separated the two germline ends. The CDR3 has 12 amino acids. Germline CDR1 and CDR2: SQVTM and ANQGSEA. The chain's CDR3 is CSVEGYQETQYF. CDR3 bases: TGCAGCGTCGAGGGGTATCAAGAGACCCAGTACTTC.

This sequence joins TRBV6-5 and TRBJ2-3, with 7 positions matching TRBD2. The CDR3 runs 14 residues. In germline, CDR1 is MNHEY, CDR2 SVGAGI. The trim removed 2 bases at V and 3 bases at J, leaving 2 bases unmatched. The DNA of the CDR3 is TGTGCCAGCAGTTACGGGGGGGTGACAGATACGCAGTATTTT. Its protein product is CASSYGGVTDTQYF.

The chain is built from TRBV30 and TRBJ1-1, with D tentatively TRBD1 (5 bases). Germline V gene lookup returns CDR1 GTSNPN and CDR2 SVGIG (reference sequence). The CDR3 extends over 13 amino acids. The V and J ends lost 3 bases and 1 base respectively, with 9 bases between them. The CDR3 spells CAWRRGTNTEAFF. The CDR3 DNA follows: TGTGCCTGGAGGCGAGGGACGAACACTGAAGCTTTCTTT.

J is TRBJ1-1 and V is TRBV5-1; D unresolved. The germline V and J ends were trimmed by 0 bases and 6 bases, with 9 bases remaining between them. Germline CDR1 is SGHRS and CDR2 is YFSETQ. The CDR3 consists of 13 residues. This CDR3 reads CASSLAGEAEAFF. In nucleotides, the CDR3 is TGCGCCAGCAGCTTGGCCGGCGAAGCTGAAGCTTTCTTT. The full variable domain, its missing parts supplied by reference TRBV5-1 and TRBJ1-1, is KAGVTQTPRYLIKTRGQQVTLSCSPISGHRSVSWYQQTPGQGLQFLFEYFSETQRNKGNFPGRFSGRQFSNSRSEMNVSTLELGDSALYLCASSLAGEAEAFFGQGTRLTVV.

The V call is TRBV4-1, the J call TRBJ1-6; the D gene is possibly TRBD1 (6 bases). The CDR3 consists of 17 residues. Per germline, CDR1 MGHRA and CDR2 YSYEKL. Trimming took 3 bases from V and 4 from J, leaving 16 bases between them. CDR3 residues: CASSQDTDRPYNSPLHF. CDR3 bases: TGCGCCAGCAGCCAGGACACCGACAGGCCGTATAATTCACCCCTCCACTTT.

To note about this clone: Additional DNA sequences in this sample encode the identical CDR3. The chain carries TRBV27 and TRBJ1-2; D is unresolved. This CDR3 is 13 amino acids long. The germline CDR1 and CDR2 sequences are MNHEY and SMNVEV (reference sequence). Trimming pared 2 bases from V and 2 bases from J, leaving 6 bases between. The CDR3 nucleotides are TGTGCCAGCAGTTTAGGGCAGAACTATGGCTACACCTTC. Translating it yields CASSLGQNYGYTF.

CDR3 DNA sequence: TGTGCCAGCAGTTTAGAATCGGGGGGCTACACCTTC. This codes for CASSLESGGYTF. The V call is TRBV12-3 or TRBV12-4, the J call TRBJ1-2; D not certain. The CDR3 is 12 residues long. V was trimmed by 1 base and J by 8 bases, leaving 8 bases between them.

The V and J genes are TRBV3-1 (or the pseudogene TRBV3-2) and TRBJ2-1; TRBD2 aligns across 8 bases. Germline V gene data show CDR1 as LGHDT and CDR2 as YNNKEL (reference sequence). The CDR3 contains 17 residues. The J segment lost 1 base and the V segment lost 4 bases, leaving 9 bases of the junction unmatched. The CDR3 protein is CASSPRGVAGSYNEQFF. The CDR3 DNA reads TGTGCCAGCAGCCCCCGGGGAGTAGCGGGGTCCTACAATGAGCAGTTCTTC.

CDR3 DNA: TGCGCCAGCAGGAACCCTACGACCTATGGCTACACCTTC. Translating gives CASRNPTTYGYTF. This sequence joins TRBV5-1 and TRBJ1-2; D remains unclear. Germline CDR1 SGHRS, CDR2 YFSETQ. Deletions cut 5 bases from V and 4 bases from J, with 12 bases between. The CDR3 runs to 13 residues.

The V and J genes are TRBV5-1 and TRBJ2-7; D remains ambiguous. With 7 bases removed from V and 0 bases from J, the gap between germline ends came to 8 bases. CDR1 SGHRS and CDR2 YFSETQ come from the germline V gene. This CDR3 is built from 12 residues. The DNA for the CDR3 is TGCGCCAGCGGATCCTCCTCCTACGAGCAGTACTTC. Its protein product is CASGSSSYEQYF.

The chain carries TRBV11-1 and TRBJ1-2; TRBD1 matches at 10 bases. CDR1 is SGHAT, CDR2 FQDESV, per germline (reference sequence). With 5 bases clipped from V and 3 bases from J, the junction kept 6 bases outside the gene matches. The CDR3 has 15 amino acids. In DNA, the CDR3 is TGTGCCAGCAGCCCACGGGACAGGGGCTACTATGGCTACACCTTC. Translation gives CASSPRDRGYYGYTF.

The table lists this clone with a count of one. The CDR3: CASSTPGLAGGRTDTQYF. The CDR3 nucleotides read TGTGCCAGCAGCACCCCGGGACTAGCGGGGGGGCGGACAGATACGCAGTATTTT. The rearrangement joins TRBV5-4 to TRBJ2-3; 16 bases line up with TRBD2. The junction had 8 bases not matched to a gene; V was cut back by 4 bases and J by 3 bases. The length of the CDR3 is 18 residues. CDR1 is SGHNT, CDR2 YYREEE, per germline (reference sequence).

The gene calls are TRBV6-6 and TRBJ1-3; D is unresolved. From germline, CDR1 is MNHNY and CDR2 SVGAGI (reference sequence). The germline V and J ends were trimmed by 7 bases and 0 bases, with 10 bases remaining between them. The CDR3 is 14 amino acids. The CDR3: CASNRGNSGNTIYF. The CDR3 bases are TGTGCCAGCAATCGGGGAAACTCTGGAAACACCATATATTTT.

The V and J genes are TRBV19 and TRBJ2-7, with D possibly called TRBD1 or TRBD2 (5 bases each). The V end lost 6 bases, the J end lost 2 bases, and 14 bases lay between the germline ends. Germline V CDR1 and CDR2: LNHDA, SQIVND (reference sequence). This CDR3 is 14 amino acids long. For the CDR3, the DNA is TGTGCCAGTAGCAACCGGGACGGAGCCTACGAGCAGTACTTC. Its protein is CASSNRDGAYEQYF.

The chain is built from TRBV25-1 and TRBJ2-1, with D possibly being TRBD1 (6 bases). Trimming took 2 bases from V and 8 from J, leaving 19 bases between them. There are 16 residues in the CDR3. In germline, CDR1 is MGHDK, CDR2 SYGVNS. The CDR3 sequence is CASSERTERPHDEQFF. CDR3 DNA sequence: TGTGCCAGCAGTGAAAGGACAGAACGGCCCCACGATGAGCAGTTCTTC.

The chain employs TRBV27 and TRBJ2-3; a weak D match, TRBD2 (7 bases). Germline CDR1 and CDR2: MNHEY and SMNVEV (reference sequence). V was shortened by 3 bases and J by 6 bases, with 13 bases between the two germline ends. The CDR3 runs 14 residues. CDR3 in DNA: TGTGCCAGCAGTTTTCTCAGGGGAGGGGATACGCAGTATTTT. Translated, it gives CASSFLRGGDTQYF.

This clone turned up a few times. This chain links TRBV6-1 with TRBJ1-1; perhaps TRBD1 as D (5 bases). The CDR3 length is 13 residues. Trimming pared 2 bases from V and 7 bases from J, leaving 11 bases between. Germline CDR1 is MNHNS and CDR2 is SASEGT. In DNA, the CDR3 is TGTGCCAGCAGTGAACAACCCGGGGGTGAAGCTTTCTTT. This codes for CASSEQPGGEAFF.

V gene TRBV19 combines with J gene TRBJ2-4, with no clear D. The germline V gene has CDR1 LNHDA and CDR2 SQIVND (reference sequence). This CDR3 contains 14 residues. Trimming took 11 bases from V and 0 from J, leaving 14 bases between them. Written as DNA, the CDR3 is TGTGCCTGCCAGCGCGACCTAGCCAAAAACATTCAGTACTTC. Encoded protein: CACQRDLAKNIQYF. The complete variable domain, with remaining parts taken from reference TRBV19 and TRBJ2-4, reads DGGITQSPKYLFRKEGQNVTLSCEQNLNHDAMYWYRQDPGQGLRLIYYSQIVNDFQKGDIAEGYSVSREKKESFPLTVTSAQKNPTAFYLCACQRDLAKNIQYFGAGTRLSVL.

This chain links TRBV6-5 with TRBJ2-2; weak D call: TRBD2 (6 bases). The CDR3 is 15 amino acids. V lost 4 bases, J lost 3 bases, and 12 bases lay in between. Per the germline V gene, CDR1 is MNHEY and CDR2 is SVGAGI. CDR3: CASSSRGFDTGELFF. The CDR3 nucleotides read TGTGCCAGCAGTTCTCGGGGGTTCGACACCGGGGAGCTGTTTTTT.

This clone was counted a single time. The rearrangement uses TRBV4-2 and TRBJ2-7, with 8 bases that match TRBD2. This CDR3 comprises 15 residues. Germline CDR1 and CDR2: LGHNA and YNFKEQ. After removal of 1 base from V and 3 bases from J, the junction contained 5 bases not matched to a gene. CDR3 in amino acids: CASSQVTSGGYEQYF. The DNA for the CDR3 is TGTGCCAGCAGCCAAGTAACTAGCGGAGGCTACGAGCAGTACTTC.

V usage is TRBV3-1 (or the pseudogene TRBV3-2) and J usage is TRBJ2-2; the D is unclear. CDR3 length: 15 amino acids. Trimming stripped 4 bases from V and 4 bases from J, with 13 bases between. Germline CDR1 reads LGHDT; CDR2 reads YNNKEL (reference sequence). For the CDR3, the DNA is TGTGCCAGCAGCCCCGCAACGATGGGCACCGGGGAGCTGTTTTTT. It yields the protein CASSPATMGTGELFF.

The gene calls are TRBV6-5 and TRBJ2-1, with TRBD2 identical over 9 bases. This CDR3 comprises 15 residues. The V gene's germline CDR1 is MNHEY and CDR2 SVGAGI. V lost 7 bases to trimming and J lost 5 bases; unmatched junction nucleotides: 9. The CDR3 loop is CASKLESGRNNEQFF. In DNA, the CDR3 is TGTGCCAGCAAGTTGGAGAGCGGGAGGAACAATGAGCAGTTCTTC.

The CDR3 DNA follows: TGCGCCAGCAGCTTGGGGGGGAGGAACTATGGCTACACCTTC. Its protein product is CASSLGGRNYGYTF. This chain joins TRBV5-1 and TRBJ1-2; D is perhaps TRBD1 (5 bases). V gave up 0 bases and J gave up 2 bases, with 8 bases separating them. This CDR3 contains 14 residues. CDR1 is SGHRS, CDR2 YFSETQ, per germline.

The rearrangement uses TRBV5-1 and TRBJ1-3; the match to TRBD1 covers 7 bases. The CDR3 runs 16 residues. From germline, CDR1 is SGHRS and CDR2 YFSETQ. The trim removed 3 bases at V and 0 bases at J, leaving 6 bases unmatched. In DNA form, the CDR3 reads TGCGCCAGCAGCTCGGGAGGGGGCCTCTCTGGAAACACCATATATTTT. Translated, it gives CASSSGGGLSGNTIYF.

The V call is TRBV20-1, the J call TRBJ1-1, with D perhaps matching TRBD1 (5 bases). The CDR3 has 12 residues. The germline CDR1 and CDR2 sequences are DFQATT and SNEGSKA (reference sequence). Trimming stripped 3 bases from V and 2 bases from J, with 7 bases between. The CDR3 DNA sequence: TGCAGTGCTAGTAGGGACAACACTGAAGCTTTCTTT. Protein: CSASRDNTEAFF.